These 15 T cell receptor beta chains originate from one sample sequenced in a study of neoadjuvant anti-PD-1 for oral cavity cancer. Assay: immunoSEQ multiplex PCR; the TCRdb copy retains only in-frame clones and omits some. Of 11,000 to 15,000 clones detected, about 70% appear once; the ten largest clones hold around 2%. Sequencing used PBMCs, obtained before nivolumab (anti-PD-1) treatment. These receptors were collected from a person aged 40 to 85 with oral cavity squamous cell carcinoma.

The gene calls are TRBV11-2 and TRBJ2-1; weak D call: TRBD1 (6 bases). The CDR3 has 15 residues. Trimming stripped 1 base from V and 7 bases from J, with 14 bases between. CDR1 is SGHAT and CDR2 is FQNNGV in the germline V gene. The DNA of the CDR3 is TGTGCCAGCAGCTTAGTACGGGACACTTCAAATGAGCAGTTCTTC. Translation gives CASSLVRDTSNEQFF.

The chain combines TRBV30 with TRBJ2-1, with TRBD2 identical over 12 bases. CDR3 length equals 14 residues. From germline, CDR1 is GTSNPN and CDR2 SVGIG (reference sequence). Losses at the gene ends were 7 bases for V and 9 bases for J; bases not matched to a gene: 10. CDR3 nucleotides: TGTGCCTTATACGCTAGCGGGAGGGCGGGTGAGCAGTTCTTC. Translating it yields CALYASGRAGEQFF.

This CDR3 reads CASSPGGMYQPQHF. In nucleotides, the CDR3 is TGTGCCAGCAGCCCCGGGGGTATGTATCAGCCCCAGCATTTT. This sequence joins TRBV7-9 and TRBJ1-5, with D possibly TRBD1 on 5 matching bases. Trimming cost V 5 bases and J 5 bases, with 13 bases left between them. This CDR3 is built from 14 residues. Germline CDR1 SEHNR, CDR2 FQNEAQ (reference sequence).

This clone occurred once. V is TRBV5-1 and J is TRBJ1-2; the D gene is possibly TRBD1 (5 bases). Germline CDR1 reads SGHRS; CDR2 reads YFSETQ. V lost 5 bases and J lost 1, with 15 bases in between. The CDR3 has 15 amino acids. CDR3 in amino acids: CASRDKVSHNYGYTF. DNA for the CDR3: TGCGCCAGCAGGGACAAGGTCTCCCATAACTATGGCTACACCTTC.

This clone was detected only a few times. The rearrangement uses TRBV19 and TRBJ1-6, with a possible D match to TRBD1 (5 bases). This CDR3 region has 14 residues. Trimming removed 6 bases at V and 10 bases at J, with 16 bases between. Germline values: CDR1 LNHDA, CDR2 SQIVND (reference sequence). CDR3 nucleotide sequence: TGTGCCAGTAGCGGCAGGAGGGGATGGTCACCCCTCCACTTT. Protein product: CASSGRRGWSPLHF.

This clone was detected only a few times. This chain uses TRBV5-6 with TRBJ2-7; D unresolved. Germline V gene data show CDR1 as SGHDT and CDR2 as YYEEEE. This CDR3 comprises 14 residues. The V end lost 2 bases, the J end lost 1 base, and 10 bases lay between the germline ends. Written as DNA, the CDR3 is TGTGCCAGCAGCTTCGGCCGGTCTTCCTACGAGCAGTACTTC. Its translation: CASSFGRSSYEQYF.

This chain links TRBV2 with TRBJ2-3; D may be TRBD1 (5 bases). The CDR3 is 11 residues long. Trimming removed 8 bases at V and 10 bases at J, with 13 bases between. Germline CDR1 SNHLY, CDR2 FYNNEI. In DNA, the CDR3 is TGTGCCAGCCTAGAGAGCAGGGCGCAGTATTTT. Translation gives CASLESRAQYF. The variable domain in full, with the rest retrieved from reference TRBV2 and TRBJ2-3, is EPEVTQTPSHQVTQMGQEVILRCVPISNHLYFYWYRQILGQKVEFLVSFYNNEISEKSEIFDDQFSVERPDGSNFTLKIRSTKLEDSAMYFCASLESRAQYFGPGTRLTVL.

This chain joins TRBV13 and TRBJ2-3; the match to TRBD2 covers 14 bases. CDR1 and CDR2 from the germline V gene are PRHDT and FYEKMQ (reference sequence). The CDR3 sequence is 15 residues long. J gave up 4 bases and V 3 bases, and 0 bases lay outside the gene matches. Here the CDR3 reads CASSLGLAGADTQYF. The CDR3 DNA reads TGTGCCAGCAGCTTGGGACTAGCGGGGGCAGATACGCAGTATTTT. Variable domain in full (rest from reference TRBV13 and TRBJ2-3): AAGVIQSPRHLIKEKRETATLKCYPIPRHDTVYWYQQGPGQDPQFLISFYEKMQSDKGSIPDRFSAQQFSDYHSELNMSSLELGDSALYFCASSLGLAGADTQYFGPGTRLTVL.

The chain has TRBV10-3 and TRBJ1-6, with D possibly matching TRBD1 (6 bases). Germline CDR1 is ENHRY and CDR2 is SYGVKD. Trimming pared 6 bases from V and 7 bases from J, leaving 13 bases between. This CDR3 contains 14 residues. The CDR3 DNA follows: TGTGCCATCAGCGCGGGGGCAAGGAATTCACCCCTCCACTTT. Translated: CAISAGARNSPLHF.

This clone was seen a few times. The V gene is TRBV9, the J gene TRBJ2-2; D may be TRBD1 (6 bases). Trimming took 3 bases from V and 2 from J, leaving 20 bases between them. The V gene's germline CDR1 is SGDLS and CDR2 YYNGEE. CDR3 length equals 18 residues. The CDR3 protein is CASSAAKGTRINTGELFF. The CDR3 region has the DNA TGTGCCAGCAGCGCGGCAAAAGGGACAAGGATCAACACCGGGGAGCTGTTTTTT.

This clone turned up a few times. The CDR3 here is CASSLAGVQETQYF. Here the CDR3 DNA reads TGTGCCAGCAGCCTGGCGGGGGTACAAGAGACCCAGTACTTC. The rearrangement links TRBV5-4 to TRBJ2-5, with TRBD2 matching over 7 bases. The CDR3 is 14 residues long. J was trimmed by 2 bases and V by 4 bases; bases with no gene match: 5. Germline CDR1 is SGHNT and CDR2 is YYREEE (reference sequence).

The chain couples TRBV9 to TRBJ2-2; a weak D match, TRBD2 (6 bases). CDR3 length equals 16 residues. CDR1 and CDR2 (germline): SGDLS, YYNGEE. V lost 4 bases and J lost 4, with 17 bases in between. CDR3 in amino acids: CASSPFPGVGTGELFF. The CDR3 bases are TGTGCCAGCAGCCCTTTTCCGGGAGTAGGCACCGGGGAGCTGTTTTTT.

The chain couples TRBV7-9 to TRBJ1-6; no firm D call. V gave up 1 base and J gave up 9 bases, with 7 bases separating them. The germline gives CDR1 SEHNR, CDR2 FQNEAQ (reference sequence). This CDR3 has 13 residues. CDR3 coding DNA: TGTGCCAGCAGCTTAGGATCCCTTTCACCCCTCCACTTT. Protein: CASSLGSLSPLHF.

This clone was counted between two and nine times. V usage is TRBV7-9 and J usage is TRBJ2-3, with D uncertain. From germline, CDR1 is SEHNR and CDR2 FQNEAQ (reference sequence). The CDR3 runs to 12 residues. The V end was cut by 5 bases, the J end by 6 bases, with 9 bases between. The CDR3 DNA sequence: TGTGCCAGCAGCCCCGGACCGGATACGCAGTATTTT. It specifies CASSPGPDTQYF.

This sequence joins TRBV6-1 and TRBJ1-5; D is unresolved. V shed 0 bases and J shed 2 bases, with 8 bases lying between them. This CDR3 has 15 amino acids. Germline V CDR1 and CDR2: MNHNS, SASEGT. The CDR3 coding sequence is TGTGCCAGCAGTGAAGCGACGAGGGGCAATCAGCCCCAGCATTTT. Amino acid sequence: CASSEATRGNQPQHF.